A selection of T cell receptor beta chains follows, all from one sample in a study of blood T cells in healthy people across ages. TCRdb processed the 5' RACE reads anew with MiXCR; each CDR3 protein has one entry. The table has roughly 900,000 distinct CDR3 sequences, roughly 26% seen once; the top ten hold around a sixth. The sequenced sample consisted of blood. The receptor source for this set is a woman of 80 years or more in good health. Each CDR3 is given with its conserved first and last residue. Each record gives: J gene, clone size, V gene, D gene, CDR3 DNA, CDR3 protein. D genes are given only for firm matches. Part of the rows lack a size; the others show once, few, many or a class for expanded clones.

>TRBJ2-4|NA|TRBV4-2|TRBD2
TGTGTCGGCAGCCCCCTGGGGGCTAGCGGGGGTCTCAGAGACATTCAGTACTTC
CVGSPLGASGGLRDIQYF
>TRBJ2-7|many|TRBV5-5|TRBD1
TGTGCCAGCAGCTTGGGACAGGGTGCCCACGAGCAGTACTTC
CASSLGQGAHEQYF
>TRBJ1-2|many|TRBV6-2/TRBV6-3|NA
TGTGCCAGCAGTTACCGGGAGGCAGGGCTGGGCTACACCTTC
CASSYREAGLGYTF
>TRBJ2-2|few|TRBV19|TRBD1
TGTGCCAGTAGCAAACAGGGGGCCTGGACCGGGGAGCTGTTTTTT
CASSKQGAWTGELFF
>TRBJ2-3|once|TRBV12-3/TRBV12-4|NA
TGTGCCAGCAGTTTTAGACGAACCGCCAGCGCAGATACGCAGTATTTT
CASSFRRTASADTQYF
>TRBJ2-1|NA|TRBV5-4|TRBD2
TGTGCCAGCATTGCCGGGGGAGGGCCCCTGGATGAGCAGTTCTTC
CASIAGGGPLDEQFF
>TRBJ2-6|many|TRBV5-1|NA
TGCGCCAGCAGCTTGGCAGGGTTCTCTGGGGCCAACGTCCTGACTTTC
CASSLAGFSGANVLTF
>TRBJ1-2|many|TRBV20-1|NA
TGCAGTGCTAGGCCGGGCTCAAGAACTGGCGGCTACACCTTC
CSARPGSRTGGYTF
>TRBJ1-1|NA|TRBV14|NA
TGTGCCAGCAGCTTCACAGGGAGAAGGTACACTGAAGCTTTCTTT
CASSFTGRRYTEAFF
>TRBJ2-1|many|TRBV20-1|TRBD1
TGCAGTGCACCTCGGACAGGGTCCTACAATGAGCAGTTCTTC
CSAPRTGSYNEQFF
>TRBJ1-6|many|TRBV12-3/TRBV12-4|NA
TGTGCCAGCTCCCTCAGGGGTTCACCCCTCCACTTT
CASSLRGSPLHF
>TRBJ2-6|many|TRBV5-6|NA
TGTGCCAGCAGCTTTGAGGCGTCCGGGGCCAACGTCCTGACTTTC
CASSFEASGANVLTF
>TRBJ2-5|NA|TRBV7-2|NA
TGTGCCGGCAGCTTGGGTTCCCCACCCGGAGAGACCCAGTACTTC
CAGSLGSPPGETQYF
>TRBJ1-1|NA|TRBV18|NA
TGTGCCAGCCTCCTCGAGACTTCTGCCCCTGAAGCTTTCTTT
CASLLETSAPEAFF
>TRBJ1-1|many|TRBV20-1|NA
TGCAGTGCCAGGAGGCAGTACACTGAAGCTTTCTTT
CSARRQYTEAFF
>TRBJ1-1|few|TRBV27|NA
TGTGCCAGCAGTAGGTACGGTGTGAACACTGAAGCTTTCTTT
CASSRYGVNTEAFF